This passage covers 25 T cell receptor beta chains from one sample sequenced in a study of cytomegalovirus exposure and HLA in healthy donors. 13 Jbeta primers and 60 Vbeta primers were used for the PCR. Some clones are missing from TCRdb's copy, which holds only in-frame ones; the method was immunoSEQ multiplex PCR. Of some 120,000 clones detected, roughly four fifths appear once; the ten largest clones hold less than 3%. Sequenced sample: PBMCs. These receptors came from a woman between 35 and 50 years old in good health and CMV-seropositive.

This chain connects TRBV7-9 to TRBJ2-7; D unclear. This CDR3 is built from 14 residues. With 0 bases removed from V and 3 bases from J, the gap between germline ends came to 9 bases. Germline CDR1 reads SEHNR; CDR2 reads FQNEAQ (reference sequence). In DNA, the CDR3 is TGTGCCAGCAGCTTAGCGCGGCTGCACTACGAGCAGTACTTC. It translates to CASSLARLHYEQYF.

The chain joins TRBV19 to TRBJ1-2, with TRBD1 as a possible D gene (6 bases). CDR1 and CDR2 from the germline V gene are LNHDA and SQIVND (reference sequence). The CDR3 length is 14 residues. Trimming pared 7 bases from V and 2 bases from J, leaving 14 bases between. The CDR3 DNA sequence: TGTGCCAGTATGGTGGCAGGGGTAAACTATGGCTACACCTTC. It yields the protein CASMVAGVNYGYTF.

J is TRBJ2-5 and V is TRBV30, with 7 bases identical to TRBD1. The J call may be incorrect, as the DNA end agrees better with TRBJ2-7. This CDR3 is built from 14 residues. Germline loops: CDR1 GTSNPN, CDR2 SVGIG (reference sequence). The CDR3 here is CACTGALFSYEQYF. DNA for the CDR3: TGTGCCTGTACAGGGGCCCTCTTCTCCTACGAGCAGTACTTC.

The chain recombines TRBV5-1 with TRBJ1-1, with D perhaps matching TRBD1 (5 bases). CDR3 length: 15 residues. V was pared by 0 bases and J by 0 bases, with 9 bases between. Germline loops: CDR1 SGHRS, CDR2 YFSETQ. This chain's CDR3 is CASSLVRAMNTEAFF. Written as DNA, the CDR3 is TGCGCCAGCAGCTTGGTCAGGGCAATGAACACTGAAGCTTTCTTT.

The V and J genes are TRBV6-5 and TRBJ2-2; no firm D call. With 7 bases removed from V and 0 bases from J, the gap between germline ends came to 6 bases. Germline V lookup: CDR1 MNHEY, CDR2 SVGAGI. There are 13 residues in the CDR3. CDR3 sequence: CASMFANTGELFF. The CDR3 bases are TGTGCCAGCATGTTCGCGAACACCGGGGAGCTGTTTTTT.

The chain uses TRBV6-5 and TRBJ1-1; D gene unclear. This CDR3 has 12 amino acids. Trimming pared 7 bases from V and 8 bases from J, leaving 14 bases between. Per germline, CDR1 MNHEY and CDR2 SVGAGI. The CDR3 sequence: CASISRTSEAFF. As DNA, the CDR3 is TGTGCCAGCATATCGCGAACCTCGGAAGCTTTCTTT.

This clone was counted a few times. The V call is TRBV28, the J call TRBJ2-1, with TRBD2 as a possible D gene (5 bases). Trimming pared 2 bases from V and 9 bases from J, leaving 11 bases between. Germline V gives CDR1 MDHEN, CDR2 SYDVKM. This CDR3 has 13 residues. The CDR3 DNA sequence: TGTGCCAGCAGTTTAGGTTCCGCGGGTGAGCAGTTCTTC. Its translation is CASSLGSAGEQFF. Variable domain in full (rest from reference TRBV28 and TRBJ2-1): DVKVTQSSRYLVKRTGEKVFLECVQDMDHENMFWYRQDPGLGLRLIYFSYDVKMKEKGDIPEGYSVSREKKERFSLILESASTNQTSMYLCASSLGSAGEQFFGPGTRLTVL.

The V gene is TRBV18, the J gene TRBJ1-3; D is possibly TRBD1 (5 bases). The CDR3 sequence is 17 residues long. From germline, CDR1 is KGHSH and CDR2 LQKENI. The V end lost 6 bases, the J end lost 4 bases, and 22 bases lay between the germline ends. The CDR3 protein is CASSVRQLPQKGNTIYF. CDR3 DNA: TGTGCCAGCTCGGTCAGACAGCTCCCCCAAAAAGGAAACACCATATATTTT. The full variable domain, completed using reference TRBV18 and TRBJ1-3, is NAGVMQNPRHLVRRRGQEARLRCSPMKGHSHVYWYRQLPEEGLKFMVYLQKENIIDESGMPKERFSAEFPKEGPSILRIQQVVRGDSAAYFCASSVRQLPQKGNTIYFGEGSWLTVV.

This chain uses TRBV14 with TRBJ1-2; no clear D. Germline CDR1 SGHDN, CDR2 FVKESK. The CDR3 spans 14 residues. V shed 4 bases and J shed 7 bases, with 16 bases lying between them. CDR3 coding DNA: TGTGCCAGCAGCCCGCGGTCCGCGGCGCGTGGCTACACCTTC. It codes for CASSPRSAARGYTF.

The chain couples TRBV9 to TRBJ1-1; 7 bases map to TRBD1. J lost 2 bases, V lost 4 bases, and 8 bases had no gene match. This CDR3 contains 15 residues. In germline, CDR1 is SGDLS, CDR2 YYNGEE. CDR3 in DNA: TGTGCCAGCAGCTCTCGTTGGGACAGTAACACTGAAGCTTTCTTT. Translation gives CASSSRWDSNTEAFF.

This rearrangement joins TRBV5-4 to TRBJ1-1; the match to TRBD1 covers 12 bases. J lost 11 bases, V lost 2 bases, and 7 bases had no gene match. There are 14 residues in the CDR3. Germline V CDR1 and CDR2: SGHNT, YYREEE (reference sequence). This CDR3 is CASSLGGTGGRAFF. DNA of the CDR3: TGTGCCAGCAGCTTAGGCGGGACAGGGGGCCGGGCTTTCTTT. Full variable domain (missing parts from reference TRBV5-4 and TRBJ1-1): ETGVTQSPTHLIKTRGQQVTLRCSSQSGHNTVSWYQQALGQGPQFIFQYYREEENGRGNFPPRFSGLQFPNYSSELNVNALELDDSALYLCASSLGGTGGRAFFGQGTRLTVV.

This clone came up a few times. V is TRBV4-3 and J is TRBJ2-1, with TRBD2 matching 9 bases. V shed 0 bases, J shed 0 bases, and the junction held 6 bases outside the gene matches. Germline V gene data show CDR1 as LGHNA and CDR2 as YSLEER. This CDR3 spans 18 amino acids. Written as DNA, the CDR3 is TGCGCCAGCAGCCAAGACCTTTCGACTAGCGGCTCCTACAATGAGCAGTTCTTC. As protein: CASSQDLSTSGSYNEQFF.

This clone was seen once. The chain carries TRBV7-8 and TRBJ1-2; possibly TRBD1 for D (6 bases). Germline V lookup: CDR1 SGHVS, CDR2 FQNEAQ. V lost 1 base to trimming and J lost 2 bases, with 14 bases between them. The CDR3 runs 16 residues. The CDR3 sequence: CASSLGYSGGNYGYTF. The CDR3 DNA follows: TGTGCCAGCAGCTTAGGTTATTCGGGGGGCAACTATGGCTACACCTTC.

A few counts support this clone. The rearrangement links TRBV4-3 to TRBJ1-5, with D maybe TRBD1 (5 bases). The CDR3 has 15 amino acids. The germline gives CDR1 LGHNA, CDR2 YSLEER. V dropped 1 base and J dropped 6 bases, with 13 bases sitting between them. The CDR3 protein is CASSQARQGGQPQHF. The CDR3 nucleotides read TGCGCCAGCAGCCAAGCGCGCCAGGGCGGTCAGCCCCAGCATTTT.

This clone was detected only a few times. The chain recombines TRBV27 with TRBJ1-1; D remains ambiguous. CDR3 size: 13 residues. CDR1 is MNHEY, CDR2 SMNVEV, per germline (reference sequence). V lost 5 bases and J 8 bases, leaving 15 bases between the germline ends. Here the CDR3 reads CASSLREGREAFF. The DNA of the CDR3 is TGTGCCAGCAGTCTGCGGGAAGGGCGGGAAGCTTTCTTT.

V is TRBV7-9 and J is TRBJ2-1; TRBD2 agrees at 9 bases. Germline V gives CDR1 SEHNR, CDR2 FQNEAQ (reference sequence). The CDR3 loop spans 15 amino acids. V shed 3 bases, J shed 8 bases, and the junction held 8 bases outside the gene matches. CDR3 in amino acids: CASSFPASGTDEQFF. CDR3 nucleotide sequence: TGTGCCAGCAGCTTCCCGGCTAGCGGGACCGATGAGCAGTTCTTC.

CDR3 sequence: CATSRQRTLNTEAFF. CDR3 bases: TGTGCCACCAGCAGACAGAGGACTCTTAACACTGAAGCTTTCTTT. V is TRBV15 and J is TRBJ1-1; D is ambiguous. This CDR3 is built from 15 residues. V lost 2 bases to trimming and J lost 2 bases, with 12 bases between them. CDR1 LNHNV and CDR2 YYDKDF come from the germline V gene (reference sequence).

Turning to this clone: This sample also contains other DNA sequences that code for the same CDR3. The chain combines TRBV18 with TRBJ1-1; D remains ambiguous. Germline V gene data show CDR1 as KGHSH and CDR2 as LQKENI. This CDR3 has 13 amino acids. Trimming left V 2 bases short and J 1 base short, with 5 bases between. This chain's CDR3 is CASSPAENTEAFF. The CDR3 nucleotides are TGTGCCAGCTCACCAGCAGAGAACACTGAAGCTTTCTTT. Full variable domain (missing parts from reference TRBV18 and TRBJ1-1): NAGVMQNPRHLVRRRGQEARLRCSPMKGHSHVYWYRQLPEEGLKFMVYLQKENIIDESGMPKERFSAEFPKEGPSILRIQQVVRGDSAAYFCASSPAENTEAFFGQGTRLTVV.

The rearrangement links TRBV7-9 to TRBJ2-3, with TRBD1 matching 9 bases. Germline CDR1 and CDR2: SEHNR and FQNEAQ (reference sequence). V shed 5 bases, J shed 3 bases, and the junction held 6 bases outside the gene matches. CDR3 length equals 15 residues. The DNA of the CDR3 is TGTGCCAGCAGCCAAACAGGGGGCTTTACAGATACGCAGTATTTT. Its translation is CASSQTGGFTDTQYF.

This clone showed up just once. The chain joins TRBV4-2 to TRBJ2-7, with D unclear. Germline V gene sequence: CDR1 LGHNA, CDR2 YNFKEQ. The germline V and J ends were trimmed by 4 bases and 2 bases, with 21 bases remaining between them. The CDR3 length is 17 residues. The CDR3 coding sequence is TGTGCCAGCAGCCGCGATTTAGCAGACTTAACCACCTACGAGCAGTACTTC. It yields the protein CASSRDLADLTTYEQYF.

V is TRBV19 and J is TRBJ2-1; D perhaps matches TRBD1 (5 bases). Germline assignment: CDR1 LNHDA and CDR2 SQIVND (reference sequence). This CDR3 contains 15 residues. V lost 9 bases and J 0 bases, leaving 15 bases between the germline ends. CDR3 sequence: CASTWGRSSYNEQFF. The CDR3 DNA follows: TGTGCCAGCACCTGGGGCCGCAGCTCCTACAATGAGCAGTTCTTC.

The rearrangement links TRBV4-3 to TRBJ2-1, with 8 bases identical to TRBD2. CDR1 and CDR2 (germline): LGHNA, YSLEER. The CDR3 has 15 residues. J lost 4 bases, V lost 0 bases, and 2 bases had no gene match. The CDR3 spells CASSQEVAGYNEQFF. The CDR3 coding sequence is TGCGCCAGCAGCCAAGAGGTAGCGGGGTACAATGAGCAGTTCTTC.

The genes are TRBV18 and TRBJ2-7; 7 nucleotides match TRBD1. V dropped 2 bases and J dropped 0; count of bases not matched to a gene: 10. The germline V gene encodes CDR1 KGHSH and CDR2 LQKENI. The CDR3 runs to 17 residues. The CDR3 bases are TGTGCCAGCTCACCAAGGAGTCGGACAGGAAGCTCCTACGAGCAGTACTTC. It encodes CASSPRSRTGSSYEQYF.

This rearrangement joins TRBV7-6 to TRBJ2-1, with TRBD1 identical over 7 bases. The germline gives CDR1 SGHVS, CDR2 FNYEAQ. J was trimmed by 1 base and V by 5 bases; bases with no gene match: 11. This CDR3 has 17 residues. The CDR3 protein is CASSQNTGARSYNEQFF. CDR3 sequence (DNA): TGTGCCAGCAGCCAAAACACAGGGGCGAGGTCCTACAATGAGCAGTTCTTC.

The chain recombines TRBV7-9 with TRBJ1-5; possible D gene TRBD1, 5 bases. V lost 5 bases and J 2 bases, leaving 7 bases between the germline ends. CDR1 SEHNR and CDR2 FQNEAQ come from the germline V gene (reference sequence). This CDR3 is 13 amino acids long. DNA for the CDR3: TGTGCCAGCAGCGCACAGGGCAATCAGCCCCAGCATTTT. Its translation is CASSAQGNQPQHF.